This is a list of T cell receptor beta chains from one sample in a study of human CD8 memory T cell subsets. TCRdb reanalyzed the 5' RACE reads and collapses them to one entry per CDR3 protein, without DNA. The specimen's table records more than 9,000 distinct CDR3 sequences. Material for sequencing was CD8+ stem-like memory T cells (TSCM and TCM) sorted from PBMCs. The receptors were sampled from a human donor in good health. Both conserved end residues are part of each CDR3. The order of the fields is clone size, V gene, J gene, CDR3 length, CDR3 protein. Size tells how often a clone was seen (once, few, many) or the class of an expanded clone, and some rows leave it out.

abundance: -; v_gene: TRBV5-1; j_gene: TRBJ1-6; len: 14; CDR3aa: CASSFAVGDSPLHF
abundance: -; v_gene: TRBV3-1; j_gene: TRBJ2-7; len: 13; CDR3aa: CASSPRGWREQYF
abundance: medium-sized; v_gene: TRBV7-2; j_gene: TRBJ2-7; len: 15; CDR3aa: CASSLFRDYSYEQYF
abundance: -; v_gene: TRBV30; j_gene: TRBJ1-1; len: 12; CDR3aa: CAWSVVTAEAFF
abundance: -; v_gene: TRBV7-2; j_gene: TRBJ2-3; len: 17; CDR3aa: CASSPRQGRTLTDTQYF
abundance: -; v_gene: TRBV20-1; j_gene: TRBJ2-2; len: 14; CDR3aa: CSARDPQGGGELFF
abundance: medium-sized; v_gene: TRBV29-1; j_gene: TRBJ1-1; len: 12; CDR3aa: CSVDRGSTEAFF
abundance: -; v_gene: TRBV5-4; j_gene: TRBJ2-1; len: 17; CDR3aa: CASSLGGKGSSYNEQFF
abundance: medium-sized; v_gene: TRBV28; j_gene: TRBJ1-6; len: 14; CDR3aa: CASSPAGGFLALHF
abundance: -; v_gene: TRBV27; j_gene: TRBJ1-5; len: 16; CDR3aa: CASSLRGQGARQPQHF
abundance: -; v_gene: TRBV13; j_gene: TRBJ2-2; len: 12; CDR3aa: CASSAWGGELFF
abundance: medium-sized; v_gene: TRBV29-1; j_gene: TRBJ1-1; len: 12; CDR3aa: CSVAPQNTEAFF
abundance: -; v_gene: TRBV6-2/TRBV6-3; j_gene: TRBJ2-3; len: 16; CDR3aa: CASRGMTGLKADTQYF
abundance: -; v_gene: TRBV13; j_gene: TRBJ1-1; len: 14; CDR3aa: CASSSRGGRSEAFF
abundance: -; v_gene: TRBV4-1; j_gene: TRBJ1-2; len: 15; CDR3aa: CASSREGAVNYGYTF
abundance: -; v_gene: TRBV28; j_gene: TRBJ2-7; len: 16; CDR3aa: CASSLISPADSYEQYF
abundance: -; v_gene: TRBV20-1; j_gene: TRBJ1-1; len: 17; CDR3aa: CSARGGGDRGLSTEAFF
abundance: -; v_gene: TRBV7-6; j_gene: TRBJ2-5; len: 14; CDR3aa: CASSKGHPQETQYF
abundance: -; v_gene: TRBV5-6; j_gene: TRBJ2-7; len: 14; CDR3aa: CASTRGNWVYEQYF
abundance: medium-sized; v_gene: TRBV7-3; j_gene: TRBJ2-1; len: 17; CDR3aa: CASSLPASGLGPAEQFF
abundance: -; v_gene: TRBV5-1; j_gene: TRBJ2-7; len: 18; CDR3aa: CASSLGVGEAPARNGQYF
abundance: -; v_gene: TRBV20-1; j_gene: TRBJ2-7; len: 13; CDR3aa: CSAREGSGYEQYF
abundance: medium-sized; v_gene: TRBV7-8; j_gene: TRBJ1-1; len: 15; CDR3aa: CASSLELYLGTEAFF
abundance: medium-sized; v_gene: TRBV3-1; j_gene: TRBJ1-1; len: 15; CDR3aa: CASSQEPGGNTEAFF
abundance: -; v_gene: TRBV4-3; j_gene: TRBJ2-3; len: 15; CDR3aa: CASSQGWGETDTQYF
abundance: -; v_gene: TRBV7-2; j_gene: TRBJ1-1; len: 13; CDR3aa: CASSLYKVDEAFF
abundance: -; v_gene: TRBV7-2; j_gene: TRBJ2-7; len: 14; CDR3aa: CASSSTSGAYEQYF
abundance: -; v_gene: TRBV5-1; j_gene: TRBJ2-7; len: 12; CDR3aa: CASRGGTYEQYF
abundance: -; v_gene: TRBV6-6; j_gene: TRBJ2-7; len: 20; CDR3aa: CASSYSTNAKHAGTFYEQYF
abundance: medium-sized; v_gene: TRBV7-9; j_gene: TRBJ1-5; len: 15; CDR3aa: CASSTSMGNNQPQHF